Sequencing of this T cell receptor (beta chain) was carried out in a study of blood T cell repertoires in COVID-19. The overall study: Sites in the United States, Italy and Spain provided acute and convalescent COVID-19 samples. PBMCs, B-cell-depleted T cells, or T cells provided the cDNA or gDNA that made up the material.

The CDR3 totals 15 residues. The germline gives CDR1 MNHEY, CDR2 SMNVEV (reference sequence). J was trimmed by 5 bases and V by 1 base; bases with no gene match: 5. Study processing details: Reference gene primer amplification gave nucleated cell count estimates. Sequencing was performed with immunoSEQ multiplex PCR; in TCRdb, only in-frame clones are kept and a portion is missing. D and trimming were read from the DNA, whereas the V and J calls and clone size are those reported in that table. The sample has approximately 110,000 clones, less than 75% seen once. The rearrangement links TRBV27 to TRBJ2-3; 8 positions agree with TRBD1. Sequenced material: peripheral blood. The receptor's source is a human donor with acute or convalescent COVID-19. The donor label of this sample is uncertain. The CDR3 loop is CASSLFQGAGDTQYF. CDR3 in DNA: TGTGCCAGCAGTTTATTTCAGGGGGCCGGAGATACGCAGTATTTT.